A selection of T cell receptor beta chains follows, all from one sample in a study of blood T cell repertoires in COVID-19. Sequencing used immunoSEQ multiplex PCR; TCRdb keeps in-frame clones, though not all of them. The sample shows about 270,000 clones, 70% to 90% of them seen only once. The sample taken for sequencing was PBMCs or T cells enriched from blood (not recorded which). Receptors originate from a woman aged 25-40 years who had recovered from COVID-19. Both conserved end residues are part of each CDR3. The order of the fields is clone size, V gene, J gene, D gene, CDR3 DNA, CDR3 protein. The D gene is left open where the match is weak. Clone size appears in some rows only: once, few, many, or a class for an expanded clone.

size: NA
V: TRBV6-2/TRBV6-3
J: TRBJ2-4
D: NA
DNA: TGTGCCAGCAGCTTCTTCCAGGGCACCCTAGCCAAAAACATTCAGTACTTC
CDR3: CASSFFQGTLAKNIQYF

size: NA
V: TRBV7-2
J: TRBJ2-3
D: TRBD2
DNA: TGTGCCAGCAGCCTAGCGGGCGCGGGGGGGCCGTATTTT
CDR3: CASSLAGAGGPYF

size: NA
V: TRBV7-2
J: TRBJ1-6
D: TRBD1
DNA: TGTGCCAGCAGCACCCGAGACAGGGTCCCCCGGCACTTT
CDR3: CASSTRDRVPRHF

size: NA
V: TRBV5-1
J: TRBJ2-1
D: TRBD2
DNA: TGCGCCAGCAGCTTGGGAAGCGGGACCAATGAGCAGTTCTTC
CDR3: CASSLGSGTNEQFF

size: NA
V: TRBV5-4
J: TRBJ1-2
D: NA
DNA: TGTGCCAGCAGCTTTCGGTCCCAGGGCAACTATGGCTACACCTTC
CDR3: CASSFRSQGNYGYTF

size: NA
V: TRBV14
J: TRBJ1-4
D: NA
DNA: TGTGCCAGCAGCAGGCAGGCTAATGAAAAACTGTTTTTT
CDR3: CASSRQANEKLFF

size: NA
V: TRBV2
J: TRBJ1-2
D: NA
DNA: TGTGCCAGCAGTGCAGGGGCCACTAACTATGGCTACACCTTC
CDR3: CASSAGATNYGYTF

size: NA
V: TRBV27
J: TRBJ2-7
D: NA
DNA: TGTGCCAGCAGTAGGTTGGGGAGTGTGGACGAGCAGTACTTC
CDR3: CASSRLGSVDEQYF

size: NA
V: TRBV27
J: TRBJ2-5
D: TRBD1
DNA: TGTGCCAGCAGTTTATCGATCAGGGGGCAAAAGCACCAAGAGACCCAGTACTTC
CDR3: CASSLSIRGQKHQETQYF

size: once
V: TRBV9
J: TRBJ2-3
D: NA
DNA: TGTGCCAGCAGCGTAGAGCCTTTCACAGATACGCAGTATTTT
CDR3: CASSVEPFTDTQYF

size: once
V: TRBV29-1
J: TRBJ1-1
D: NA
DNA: TGCAGCGTTCATGCGAGGAGCGCTGAAGCTTTCTTT
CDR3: CSVHARSAEAFF

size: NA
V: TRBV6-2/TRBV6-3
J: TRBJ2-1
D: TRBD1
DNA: TGTGCCAGCAGTTGGACAGGGTACAGCAATGAGCAGTTCTTC
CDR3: CASSWTGYSNEQFF

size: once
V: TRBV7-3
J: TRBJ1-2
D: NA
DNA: TGTGCCAGCAGTGGGGGGTTAGGCTACACCTTC
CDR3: CASSGGLGYTF

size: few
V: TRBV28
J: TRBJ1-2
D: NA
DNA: TGTGCCAGCAGCCTAGGCGGGTGGTACACCTTC
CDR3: CASSLGGWYTF

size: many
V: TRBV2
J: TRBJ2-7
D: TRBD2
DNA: TGTGCCAGCACCTTAGGACTAGGCACCTACGAGCAGTACTTC
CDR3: CASTLGLGTYEQYF

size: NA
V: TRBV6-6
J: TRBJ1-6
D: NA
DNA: TGTGCCAGCAGTCGGGGGGGTCCCCTTAATTCACCCCTCCACTTT
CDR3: CASSRGGPLNSPLHF

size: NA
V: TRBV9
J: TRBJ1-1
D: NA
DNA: TGTGCCAGCAGCGTAGTTCGGGGGGTTAACACTGAAGCTTTCTTT
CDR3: CASSVVRGVNTEAFF

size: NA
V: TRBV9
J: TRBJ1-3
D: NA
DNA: TGTGCCAGCAGCGTAGACAGGGCCGCTGGAAACACCATATATTTT
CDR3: CASSVDRAAGNTIYF

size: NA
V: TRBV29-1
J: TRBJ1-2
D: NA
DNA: TGCAGCGTTGAAGATCTTCCCCAGGGCGGTGGCTACACCTTC
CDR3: CSVEDLPQGGGYTF

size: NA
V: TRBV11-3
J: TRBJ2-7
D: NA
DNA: TGTGCCAGCGGCCGCCGGGGCTACGAGCAGTACTTC
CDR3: CASGRRGYEQYF

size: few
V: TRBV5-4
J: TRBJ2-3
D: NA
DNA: TGTGCCAGCAGCTTGTACCGGGACACCACAGATACGCAGTATTTT
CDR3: CASSLYRDTTDTQYF

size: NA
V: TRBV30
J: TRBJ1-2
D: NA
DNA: TGTGCCTGGAGTCAGGGTGACGATGGCTACACCTTC
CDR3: CAWSQGDDGYTF

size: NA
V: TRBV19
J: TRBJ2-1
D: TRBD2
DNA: TGTGCCAGTAGTATAGAGCCCGCTAGCGGGAGGGCAAGGCGGGGTGAGCAGTTCTTC
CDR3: CASSIEPASGRARRGEQFF

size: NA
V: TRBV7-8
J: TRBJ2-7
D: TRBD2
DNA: TGTGCCAGCAGCTTAGCCGCTAGCGGGATTAGATCCTACGAGCAGTACTTC
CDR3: CASSLAASGIRSYEQYF

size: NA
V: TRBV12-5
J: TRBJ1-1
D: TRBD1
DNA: TGTGCTAGTGGTTTGTCTCCGGACAGGGACACTGAAGCTTTCTTT
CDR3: CASGLSPDRDTEAFF

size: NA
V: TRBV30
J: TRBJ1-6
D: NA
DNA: TGTGCCTGGACACAGGGCCTCAGTTCACCCCTCCACTTT
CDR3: CAWTQGLSSPLHF

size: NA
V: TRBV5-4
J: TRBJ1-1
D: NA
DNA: TGTGCCAGCAGCTTGGGGGGGGAGGCTTTCTTT
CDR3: CASSLGGEAFF

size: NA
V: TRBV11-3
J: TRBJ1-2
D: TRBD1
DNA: TGTGCCAGCAGCTTTCTAGCGACAGGGCGGAGCGGCTACACCTTC
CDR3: CASSFLATGRSGYTF

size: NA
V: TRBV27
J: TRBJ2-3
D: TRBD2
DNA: TGTGCCAGCAGTCCACGGACTAGCGGGTTCAGAGATACGCAGTATTTT
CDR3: CASSPRTSGFRDTQYF

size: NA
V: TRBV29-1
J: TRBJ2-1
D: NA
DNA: TGCAGCGTTGGGGCAGGGGAAGACAATGAGCAGTTCTTC
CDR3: CSVGAGEDNEQFF

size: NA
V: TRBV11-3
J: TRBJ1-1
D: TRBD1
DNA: TGTGCCAGCAGCCCCGAGGGGGCCAGAACTGAAGCTTTCTTT
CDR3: CASSPEGARTEAFF

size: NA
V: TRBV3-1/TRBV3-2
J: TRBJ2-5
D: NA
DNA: TGTGCCAGCAGCCAAGGGAGGTCTCGGAGGGAGACCCAGTACTTC
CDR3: CASSQGRSRRETQYF

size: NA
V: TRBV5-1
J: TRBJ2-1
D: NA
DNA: TGCGCCAGCAGCCCCGGTCTGAGGCTGGGGCACAATGAGCAGTTCTTC
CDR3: CASSPGLRLGHNEQFF

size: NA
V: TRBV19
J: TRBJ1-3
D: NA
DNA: TGTGCCAGTAATCCAGATTCTGGAAACACCATATATTTT
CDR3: CASNPDSGNTIYF

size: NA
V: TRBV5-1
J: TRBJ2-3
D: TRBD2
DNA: TGCGCCAGCAGCTTGGGACTAGCGGCTGCAGATACGCAGTATTTT
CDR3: CASSLGLAAADTQYF

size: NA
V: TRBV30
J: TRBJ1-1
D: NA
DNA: TGTGCCTGGAGTCCTATGGGGGGGGTAAGAACTGAAGCTTTCTTT
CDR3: CAWSPMGGVRTEAFF

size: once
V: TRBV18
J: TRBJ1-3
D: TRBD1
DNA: TGTGCCAGCTCACCCTTGGGGACAGGGGACTTCGCTGGAAACACCATATATTTT
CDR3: CASSPLGTGDFAGNTIYF

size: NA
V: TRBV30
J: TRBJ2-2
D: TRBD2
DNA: TGTGCCTGGAGACCACGGGGGGGCCTCACCGGGGAGCTGTTTTTT
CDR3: CAWRPRGGLTGELFF

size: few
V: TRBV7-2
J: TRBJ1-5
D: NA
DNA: TGTGCCAGCAGCTTAGCCCGGGGGGGGAATCAGCCCCAGCATTTT
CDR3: CASSLARGGNQPQHF

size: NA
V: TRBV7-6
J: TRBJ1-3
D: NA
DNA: TGTGCCAGCAGCTTAGTCACAGGATCGCCTGGAAACACCATATATTTT
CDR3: CASSLVTGSPGNTIYF

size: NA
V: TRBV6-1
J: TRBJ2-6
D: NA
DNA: TGTGCCAGCAGTGCCCACAGGGTCTACTCTGGGGCCAACGTCCTGACTTTC
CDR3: CASSAHRVYSGANVLTF

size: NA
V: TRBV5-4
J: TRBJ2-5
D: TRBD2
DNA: TGTGCCAGCAGCTTGGTTCCGGGGGAGGGAGAGACCCAGTACTTC
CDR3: CASSLVPGEGETQYF

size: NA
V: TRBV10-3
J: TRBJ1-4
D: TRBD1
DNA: TGTGCCATCAGCGCGTGGACAGGGGCTAACGAAAAACTGTTTTTT
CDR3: CAISAWTGANEKLFF

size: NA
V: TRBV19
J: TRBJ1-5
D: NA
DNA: TGTGCCAGTAGCAAGGACACTCAGCCCCAGCATTTT
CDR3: CASSKDTQPQHF

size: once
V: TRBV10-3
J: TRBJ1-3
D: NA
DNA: TGTGCCATCAGACAGGGAAACACCATATATTTT
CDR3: CAIRQGNTIYF

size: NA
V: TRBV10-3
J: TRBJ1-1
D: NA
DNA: TGTGCCATCAGTGAGTTCCGCGGGGAGGGTACAACTTTCTTT
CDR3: CAISEFRGEGTTFF

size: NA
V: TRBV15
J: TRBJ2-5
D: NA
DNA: TGTGCCACCAGTATAGCGGAGGAGACCCAGTACTTC
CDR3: CATSIAEETQYF

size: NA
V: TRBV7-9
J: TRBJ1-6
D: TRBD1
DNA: TGTGCCAGCAGCTTAGCACAGGGGCCGTCGAATTCACCCCTCCACTTT
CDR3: CASSLAQGPSNSPLHF

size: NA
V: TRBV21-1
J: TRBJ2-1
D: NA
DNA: TGTGCCAGCAGCAAAGCCGGGACTAGCGGGGGGACGCAGTTCTTC
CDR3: CASSKAGTSGGTQFF

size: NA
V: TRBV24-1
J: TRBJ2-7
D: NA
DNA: TGTGCCACCCAAGGAGGGGGCGGCTACGAGCAGTACTTC
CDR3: CATQGGGGYEQYF

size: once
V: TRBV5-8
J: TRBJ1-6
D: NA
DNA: TGTGCCGGTACGGAGGCAATACCCAACCTATCACCCCTCCACTTT
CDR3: CAGTEAIPNLSPLHF

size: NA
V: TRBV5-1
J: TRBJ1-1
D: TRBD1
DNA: TGCGCCAGCAGCTTCCGGGTGGACAGGGAAGGTCGTAGGCTTTTCTTT
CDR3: CASSFRVDREGRRLFF